This TCR beta chain was documented in a study of T-cell reconstitution after alpha-beta-depleted transplantation in children. Unique molecular identifiers were incorporated into the prepared TCRbeta library. MiXCR, applied by TCRdb to the PCR reads, yields one record per CDR3 protein. The table lists some 300,000 distinct CDR3 sequences, 6.5% to 9% of them singletons, with around 9.8% in the top ten. With regard to this clonotype: Its specificity is unknown.

V was trimmed by 3 bases and J by 1 base, leaving 18 bases between them. The CDR3 loop spans 16 amino acids. Germline V CDR1 and CDR2: DFQATT, SNEGSKA (reference sequence). Study-wide points: A year had passed since transplant, and T-cell counts and diversity by then came mostly from newly produced T cells. Some patients owed their high day-60 TCRbeta diversity to surviving recipient T cells and thymic progenitors.

The TCR was taken from a female patient between 2 and 15 years old who had a stem cell transplant for Fanconi anemia, so the T cells may come from the graft donor. The sample in question was peripheral blood, obtained 360 days after TCRalphabeta/CD19-depleted stem cell transplant. J is TRBJ1-2 and V is TRBV20-1, with D tentatively TRBD1 (5 bases). The CDR3 region has the DNA TGCAGTGCTAGGGCGAACCAGGGTCGGATTAACTATGGCTACACCTTC. This codes for CSARANQGRINYGYTF.